Shown below are 19 T cell receptor beta chains from a single sample sequenced in a study of CD8 T cells in ankylosing spondylitis. Whole-study findings and limits: The study identified a TCR beta motif of under 10 highly homologous variants that appeared characteristic of ankylosing spondylitis blood.

TCRdb recomputed calls from the 5' RACE reads with MiXCR, one row per CDR3 protein. Among 200,000 to 250,000 distinct CDR3 sequences listed, 15% to 20% were seen once. The antigens of these receptors remain unknown. Sequences were obtained from blood, either unsorted or a sorted T cell fraction (not recorded which). The source of these receptors is a male donor with ankylosing spondylitis.

This clonotype was detected a few times. DNA of the CDR3: TGTGCCAGCAGCTTAGACGGGGGGCTAGTTGAAGCTTTCTTT. Its protein is CASSLDGGLVEAFF. This chain joins TRBV7-8 and TRBJ1-1, with D maybe TRBD1 (6 bases). This CDR3 is 14 amino acids long. Trimming removed 1 base at V and 7 bases at J, with 13 bases between. Germline values: CDR1 SGHVS, CDR2 FQNEAQ.

This clonotype turned up a few times. V gene TRBV18 combines with J gene TRBJ2-1; TRBD2 aligns across 9 bases. CDR1 is KGHSH and CDR2 is LQKENI in the germline V gene. The CDR3 runs to 15 residues. J was trimmed by 8 bases and V by 3 bases; bases with no gene match: 8. CDR3 coding DNA: TGTGCCAGCTCACCGGAGCGGGGGGCCGGTGATGAGCAGTTCTTC. Translated: CASSPERGAGDEQFF.

In this sample, this clonotype turned up once. CDR3 sequence: CASSEAEKGVSVGAETQYF. The CDR3 nucleotides read TGTGCCAGCAGTGAAGCCGAGAAGGGAGTCTCCGTTGGGGCAGAGACCCAGTACTTC. This chain joins TRBV6-1 and TRBJ2-5; D may be TRBD1 or TRBD2 (5 bases each). CDR1 MNHNS and CDR2 SASEGT come from the germline V gene. There are 19 residues in the CDR3. V dropped 0 bases and J dropped 4 bases, with 24 bases sitting between them.

The V call is TRBV2, the J call TRBJ2-1, with D perhaps TRBD1 (6 bases). The germline V gene has CDR1 SNHLY and CDR2 FYNNEI. The CDR3 is made up of 13 amino acids. V gave up 4 bases and J gave up 7 bases, with 11 bases separating them. This chain's CDR3 is CASSGGRGNEQFF. For the CDR3, the DNA is TGTGCCAGCAGTGGGGGCAGGGGAAATGAGCAGTTCTTC. The whole variable domain, filled in from reference TRBV2 and TRBJ2-1, reads EPEVTQTPSHQVTQMGQEVILRCVPISNHLYFYWYRQILGQKVEFLVSFYNNEISEKSEIFDDQFSVERPDGSNFTLKIRSTKLEDSAMYFCASSGGRGNEQFFGPGTRLTVL.

This clonotype was found many times. This chain connects TRBV12-3 or TRBV12-4 to TRBJ1-1, with D unclear. This CDR3 has 13 amino acids. The germline V and J ends were trimmed by 2 bases and 6 bases, with 10 bases remaining between them. The CDR3 region is CASSLLGRAEAFF. CDR3 sequence (DNA): TGTGCCAGCAGTTTACTAGGGAGGGCTGAAGCTTTCTTT.

The chain joins TRBV6-1 to TRBJ2-7; TRBD1 is a possible D gene (6 bases). The germline V and J ends were trimmed by 4 bases and 5 bases, with 9 bases remaining between them. CDR1 and CDR2 (germline): MNHNS, SASEGT. The CDR3 length is 12 residues. This CDR3 is CASSAQGDEQYF. In nucleotides, the CDR3 is TGTGCCAGCAGTGCACAGGGCGACGAGCAGTACTTC.

This clonotype has only a few counts. The rearrangement joins TRBV12-3 or TRBV12-4 to TRBJ1-1, with D perhaps TRBD1 (5 bases). Deletions cut 3 bases from V and 4 bases from J, with 12 bases between. The CDR3 totals 14 residues. The CDR3 coding sequence is TGTGCCAGCAGTTTGTCATGGGGGGGCACTGAAGCTTTCTTT. As protein: CASSLSWGGTEAFF.

This chain uses TRBV4-3 with TRBJ2-1; D is possibly TRBD2 (6 bases). There are 16 residues in the CDR3. Germline-derived CDR1 and CDR2 are LGHNA and YSLEER. The V end was cut by 0 bases, the J end by 4 bases, with 13 bases between. In nucleotides, the CDR3 is TGCGCCAGCAGCCAAGAAGGCGGGATGGGTTACAATGAGCAGTTCTTC. Translating it yields CASSQEGGMGYNEQFF.

The sample holds a few counts of this clonotype. The genes are TRBV29-1 and TRBJ1-2; 7 positions agree with TRBD1. The CDR3 spans 13 residues. With V trimmed by 2 bases and J by 5 bases, 5 bases remained unmatched. From germline, CDR1 is SQVTM and CDR2 ANQGSEA. This CDR3 reads CSVELRGEYGYTF. The CDR3 bases are TGCAGCGTTGAACTCAGGGGGGAGTATGGCTACACCTTC.

This clonotype occurred once. The genes are TRBV28 and TRBJ2-7; D possibly uses TRBD1 or TRBD2 (6 bases each). The germline CDR1 and CDR2 sequences are MDHEN and SYDVKM. The CDR3 covers 14 residues. V lost 10 bases and J 4 bases, leaving 20 bases between the germline ends. CDR3 region: CATTRGQTPYEQYF. CDR3 sequence (DNA): TGTGCCACCACACGGGGGCAAACCCCATACGAGCAGTACTTC.

This clonotype has only a few counts. The chain links TRBV25-1 to TRBJ2-3; D is perhaps TRBD1 (6 bases). Germline lookup yields CDR1 MGHDK and CDR2 SYGVNS. Trimming cost V 5 bases and J 5 bases, with 11 bases left between them. The CDR3 loop spans 13 amino acids. CDR3 sequence (DNA): TGTGCCAGCAGTTGGGGGCTGAGAGATACGCAGTATTTT. Encoded protein: CASSWGLRDTQYF.

This chain uses TRBV6-1 with TRBJ2-3; 10 nucleotides agree with TRBD2. Per germline, CDR1 MNHNS and CDR2 SASEGT. This CDR3 region has 14 residues. The junction had 8 bases not matched to a gene; V was cut back by 8 bases and J by 6 bases. CDR3: CASGSGTSVDTQYF. In nucleotides, the CDR3 is TGTGCCAGCGGCTCCGGGACTAGCGTCGATACGCAGTATTTT.

The rearrangement links TRBV20-1 to TRBJ2-3, with TRBD2 matching 14 bases. CDR1 is DFQATT, CDR2 SNEGSKA, per germline (reference sequence). The CDR3 is made up of 17 amino acids. V lost 5 bases, J lost 4 bases, and 11 bases stayed unmatched. The CDR3 protein is CSAHPLGLAGVADTQYF. CDR3 in DNA: TGCAGTGCTCACCCCTTGGGACTAGCGGGAGTTGCAGATACGCAGTATTTT.

CDR3 nucleotide sequence: TGTGCCAGCAGTTTATTAAGCTACGGGACAGGGACGCGGGAGCAGTACTTC. Protein sequence: CASSLLSYGTGTREQYF. The rearrangement joins TRBV27 to TRBJ2-7; 9 bases agree with TRBD1. The CDR3 is 17 residues long. Per the germline V gene, CDR1 is MNHEY and CDR2 is SMNVEV (reference sequence). The V segment lost 1 base and the J segment 7 bases; nucleotides outside the gene matches: 14.

The gene calls are TRBV4-1 and TRBJ2-7; weak D call: TRBD2 (5 bases). This CDR3 comprises 14 residues. Trimming shortened V by 3 bases and J by 6 bases, and 15 bases separated the two germline ends. Germline-derived CDR1 and CDR2 are MGHRA and YSYEKL. The CDR3 loop reads CASSQSPGGSEQYF. CDR3 sequence (DNA): TGCGCCAGCAGCCAGAGTCCCGGAGGTTCCGAGCAGTACTTC.

This clonotype was seen only a few times. The chain recombines TRBV7-2 with TRBJ2-1; D is perhaps TRBD2 (6 bases). With 0 bases removed from V and 10 bases from J, the gap between germline ends came to 7 bases. The CDR3 totals 12 residues. Germline V CDR1 and CDR2: SGHTA, FQGNSA. The CDR3 DNA follows: TGTGCCAGCAGCTTAGCTGGACTAGAGCAGTTCTTC. This encodes CASSLAGLEQFF.

The sample holds a few counts of this clonotype. J is TRBJ2-1 and V is TRBV29-1; D may be TRBD1 (6 bases). Trimming removed 6 bases from V and 3 bases from J, with 18 bases in between. Germline V gene data show CDR1 as SQVTM and CDR2 as ANQGSEA. The CDR3 is 15 residues long. CDR3 in amino acids: CSVDGTGRIYNEQFF. CDR3 nucleotides: TGCAGCGTCGATGGAACAGGGAGAATCTACAATGAGCAGTTCTTC.

The CDR3 region has the DNA TGTGCCAGCGTATGGGGTTCTGGAAACACCATATATTTT. Its protein is CASVWGSGNTIYF. The chain joins TRBV12-3 or TRBV12-4 to TRBJ1-3; D gene ambiguous. The CDR3 extends over 13 amino acids. V gave up 8 bases and J gave up 1 base, with 9 bases separating them.

V is TRBV19 and J is TRBJ2-1; the match to TRBD2 covers 9 bases. Per the germline V gene, CDR1 is LNHDA and CDR2 is SQIVND (reference sequence). The CDR3 is 17 residues long. V lost 3 bases, J lost 2 bases, and 8 bases stayed unmatched. CDR3 DNA: TGTGCCAGTAGTATGAATGGCGGGAGGGCAACCTACAATGAGCAGTTCTTC. Translation gives CASSMNGGRATYNEQFF.